Following are 20 T cell receptor beta chains from one sample sequenced in a study of neoadjuvant nivolumab and ipilimumab in lung cancer. The method was immunoSEQ multiplex PCR; TCRdb's version includes in-frame clones alone and lacks a portion of them. The sample lists roughly 18,000 clones, approximately 87% occurring once. The sample consisted of peripheral blood, taken before neoadjuvant nivolumab, alone or with ipilimumab. Every receptor here comes from an adult with non-small cell lung cancer.

This clone was counted between two and nine times. The gene calls are TRBV5-6 and TRBJ2-5; D ambiguous. The CDR3 length is 13 residues. CDR1 is SGHDT and CDR2 is YYEEEE in the germline V gene. The V and J ends lost 3 bases and 1 base respectively, with 7 bases between them. CDR3 region: CASSSGRQETQYF. CDR3 DNA sequence: TGTGCCAGCAGCTCGGGCCGCCAAGAGACCCAGTACTTC.

V usage is TRBV11-2 and J usage is TRBJ2-7, with a possible D match to TRBD2 (5 bases). This CDR3 has 15 amino acids. Between the trimmed V and J ends, which lost 2 bases and 3 bases, there was a span of 14 bases. Germline CDR1 is SGHAT and CDR2 is FQNNGV. Here the CDR3 DNA reads TGTGCCAGCAGCTTATTAGAAGGGAGCGTCTACGAGCAGTACTTC. It is translated as CASSLLEGSVYEQYF.

The V gene is TRBV5-1, the J gene TRBJ2-5; no firm D call. This CDR3 region has 12 residues. Germline lookup yields CDR1 SGHRS and CDR2 YFSETQ. V was shortened by 3 bases and J by 0 bases, with 3 bases between the two germline ends. CDR3 nucleotides: TGCGCCAGCAGCTCAAACCAAGAGACCCAGTACTTC. Protein sequence: CASSSNQETQYF.

The chain recombines TRBV6-1 with TRBJ2-2; D possibly corresponds to TRBD1 (5 bases). CDR1 and CDR2 (germline): MNHNS, SASEGT. This CDR3 has 14 residues. Trimming removed 7 bases from V and 0 bases from J, with 9 bases in between. The CDR3 protein is CASTQVPNTGELFF. DNA for the CDR3: TGTGCCAGCACACAGGTTCCGAACACCGGGGAGCTGTTTTTT.

This chain links TRBV5-4 with TRBJ1-1; no firm D call. The V end was cut by 4 bases, the J end by 7 bases, with 23 bases between. Germline CDR1 SGHNT, CDR2 YYREEE (reference sequence). The length of the CDR3 is 16 residues. The CDR3 region has the DNA TGTGCCAGCAGCCCTGGCCCCCGGGCCAACAAATTTGAAGCTTTCTTT. Translation gives CASSPGPRANKFEAFF.

The chain has TRBV18 and TRBJ2-7; 7 nucleotides line up with TRBD2. Trimming at V came to 6 bases and at J to 5 bases, leaving 10 bases not matched to a gene. CDR3 length: 14 residues. CDR1 is KGHSH and CDR2 is LQKENI in the germline V gene. DNA of the CDR3: TGTGCCAGCTCTACCGGGGGGAGAGCGAACGAGCAGTACTTC. Residues: CASSTGGRANEQYF.

This clone was seen just once. The rearrangement uses TRBV5-1 and TRBJ2-5, with 11 bases lining up with TRBD1. CDR3 length equals 17 residues. V was clipped by 4 bases and J by 1 base; unmatched bases: 9. CDR1 and CDR2 (germline): SGHRS, YFSETQ. CDR3 bases: TGCGCCAGCAGCACCCTAACCGGGACAGGGGGCCAAGAGACCCAGTACTTC. This translates into CASSTLTGTGGQETQYF.

The V call is TRBV2, the J call TRBJ2-7; 11 bases are shared with TRBD2. J was trimmed by 0 bases and V by 10 bases; bases with no gene match: 5. CDR1 SNHLY and CDR2 FYNNEI come from the germline V gene. The CDR3 totals 14 residues. The DNA for the CDR3 is TGTGCCACCAAAACTAGCGGGAGCTCCTACGAGCAGTACTTC. Translating gives CATKTSGSSYEQYF.

The chain is built from TRBV5-4 and TRBJ2-2, with 12 bases lining up with TRBD2. The CDR3 consists of 16 residues. The V and J ends lost 4 bases and 5 bases, in that order; junction bases with no gene match: 6. From germline, CDR1 is SGHNT and CDR2 YYREEE (reference sequence). CDR3 sequence reads: CASSQGLAGDTGELFF. The CDR3 nucleotides read TGTGCCAGCAGCCAGGGACTAGCGGGTGATACCGGGGAGCTGTTTTTT.

The sample holds one count of this clone. The chain combines TRBV29-1 with TRBJ2-1, with D perhaps matching TRBD2 (7 bases). Germline V gene sequence: CDR1 SQVTM, CDR2 ANQGSEA. CDR3 length equals 13 residues. The ends were cut back, 7 bases at V and 7 bases at J, with 17 bases in the middle. CDR3 sequence (DNA): TGCAGCGGATTCGGGGGGCGCCGGAATGAGCAGTTCTTC. Its translation is CSGFGGRRNEQFF.

V is TRBV9 and J is TRBJ1-1; 9 nucleotides align to TRBD1. V was pared by 3 bases and J by 3 bases, with 6 bases of the junction left unmatched. The length of the CDR3 is 15 residues. CDR1 SGDLS and CDR2 YYNGEE come from the germline V gene. The CDR3 DNA reads as TGTGCCAGCAGCGGACAGGACAGGGGAGACACTGAAGCTTTCTTT. Translating gives CASSGQDRGDTEAFF.

The chain has TRBV11-3 and TRBJ2-7; 9 positions match TRBD1. The germline V gene encodes CDR1 SGHNT and CDR2 YENEEA. CDR3 length equals 14 residues. V lost 5 bases and J lost 3; bases outside the gene matches: 5. The CDR3 region has the DNA TGTGCCAGCAGCCACCGGGACAGGGACTACGAGCAGTACTTC. It encodes CASSHRDRDYEQYF.

The rearrangement uses TRBV11-2 and TRBJ1-1, with 7 bases matching TRBD1. CDR3 length: 16 amino acids. Per germline, CDR1 SGHAT and CDR2 FQNNGV. J lost 4 bases, V lost 1 base, and 9 bases had no gene match. The CDR3 bases are TGTGCCAGCAGCTTAGGGCTCCGATGGACAGGCACTGAAGCTTTCTTT. Protein: CASSLGLRWTGTEAFF. Drawing the rest from reference TRBV11-2 and TRBJ1-1, the complete variable domain is EAGVAQSPRYKIIEKRQSVAFWCNPISGHATLYWYQQILGQGPKLLIQFQNNGVVDDSQLPKDRFSAERLKGVDSTLKIQPAKLEDSAVYLCASSLGLRWTGTEAFFGQGTRLTVV.

A few counts support this clone. This chain joins TRBV10-2 and TRBJ2-1; D is perhaps TRBD1 (7 bases). Trimming removed 10 bases at V and 7 bases at J, with 17 bases between. Germline-derived CDR1 and CDR2 are WSHSY and SAAADI. CDR3 size: 13 residues. This chain's CDR3 is CAISGGLVNEQFF. Here the CDR3 DNA reads TGCGCCATCTCAGGGGGGTTGGTGAATGAGCAGTTCTTC.

V and J are TRBV6-5 and TRBJ2-2; TRBD1 agrees at 10 bases. V lost 7 bases, J lost 6 bases, and 8 bases stayed unmatched. The CDR3 is made up of 15 amino acids. Germline lookup yields CDR1 MNHEY and CDR2 SVGAGI. Here the CDR3 DNA reads TGTGCCAGCACTCGACAGGGGGCATCTGCCGGGGAGCTGTTTTTT. This codes for CASTRQGASAGELFF.

This chain joins TRBV6-1 and TRBJ2-7; 7 bases align to TRBD1. With 2 bases clipped from V and 2 bases from J, the junction kept 9 bases outside the gene matches. The CDR3 runs 16 residues. Looked up from germline, CDR1 is MNHNS and CDR2 is SASEGT. The CDR3 protein is CASSEQTGVRPYEQYF. In DNA form, the CDR3 reads TGTGCCAGCAGTGAACAAACAGGGGTTCGTCCCTACGAGCAGTACTTC.

The gene calls are TRBV2 and TRBJ1-1; D may be TRBD1 (6 bases). CDR3 length equals 14 residues. Trimming removed 6 bases from V and 5 bases from J, with 16 bases in between. Per the germline V gene, CDR1 is SNHLY and CDR2 is FYNNEI. CDR3 DNA: TGTGCCAGCAGATCACAGGGAGGCTGGACTGAAGCTTTCTTT. Residues: CASRSQGGWTEAFF.

This chain links TRBV5-4 with TRBJ2-7; 7 nucleotides match TRBD2. The trim removed 2 bases at V and 0 bases at J, leaving 2 bases unmatched. The CDR3 loop spans 14 amino acids. Per germline, CDR1 SGHNT and CDR2 YYREEE (reference sequence). CDR3 in amino acids: CASSFSGPSYEQYF. The CDR3 coding sequence is TGTGCCAGCAGCTTTAGCGGGCCCTCCTACGAGCAGTACTTC.

CDR3 amino acids: CASSPPFRDTEAFF. The CDR3 DNA reads as TGTGCCAGCAGTCCCCCCTTTAGGGACACTGAAGCTTTCTTT. The chain recombines TRBV27 with TRBJ1-1; no firm D call. V lost 5 bases and J 3 bases, leaving 13 bases between the germline ends. CDR3 length: 14 amino acids. Germline-derived CDR1 and CDR2 are MNHEY and SMNVEV (reference sequence).

The sample holds a few counts of this clone. This sequence joins TRBV7-9 and TRBJ2-7; 7 nucleotides line up with TRBD1. Germline V gene data show CDR1 as SEHNR and CDR2 as FQNEAQ (reference sequence). This CDR3 is built from 14 residues. Losses at the gene ends were 8 bases for V and 4 bases for J; bases not matched to a gene: 11. The CDR3 bases are TGTGCCAGCGAGTCAGGGGGTGTGGGGTACGAGCAGTACTTC. Its translation: CASESGGVGYEQYF. Together with reference TRBV7-9 and TRBJ2-7, the CDR3 gives the full variable domain: DTGVSQNPRHKITKRGQNVTFRCDPISEHNRLYWYRQTLGQGPEFLTYFQNEAQLEKSRLLSDRFSAERPKGSFSTLEIQRTEQGDSAMYLCASESGGVGYEQYFGPGTRLTVT.